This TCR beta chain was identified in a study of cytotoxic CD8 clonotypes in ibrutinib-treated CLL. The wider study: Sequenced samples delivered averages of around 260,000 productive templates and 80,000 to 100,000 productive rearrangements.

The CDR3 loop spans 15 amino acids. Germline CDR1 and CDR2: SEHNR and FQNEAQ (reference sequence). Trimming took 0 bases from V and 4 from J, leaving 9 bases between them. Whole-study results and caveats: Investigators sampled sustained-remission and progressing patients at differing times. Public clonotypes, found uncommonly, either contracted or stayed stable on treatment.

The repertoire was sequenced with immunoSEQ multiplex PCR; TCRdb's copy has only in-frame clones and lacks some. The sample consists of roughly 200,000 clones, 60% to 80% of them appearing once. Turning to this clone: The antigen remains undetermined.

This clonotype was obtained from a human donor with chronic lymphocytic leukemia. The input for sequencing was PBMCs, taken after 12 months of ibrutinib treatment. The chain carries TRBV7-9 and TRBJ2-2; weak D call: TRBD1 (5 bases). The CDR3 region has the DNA TGTGCCAGCAGCTTAGCCCTGACAGCCACCGGGGAGCTGTTTTTT. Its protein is CASSLALTATGELFF.